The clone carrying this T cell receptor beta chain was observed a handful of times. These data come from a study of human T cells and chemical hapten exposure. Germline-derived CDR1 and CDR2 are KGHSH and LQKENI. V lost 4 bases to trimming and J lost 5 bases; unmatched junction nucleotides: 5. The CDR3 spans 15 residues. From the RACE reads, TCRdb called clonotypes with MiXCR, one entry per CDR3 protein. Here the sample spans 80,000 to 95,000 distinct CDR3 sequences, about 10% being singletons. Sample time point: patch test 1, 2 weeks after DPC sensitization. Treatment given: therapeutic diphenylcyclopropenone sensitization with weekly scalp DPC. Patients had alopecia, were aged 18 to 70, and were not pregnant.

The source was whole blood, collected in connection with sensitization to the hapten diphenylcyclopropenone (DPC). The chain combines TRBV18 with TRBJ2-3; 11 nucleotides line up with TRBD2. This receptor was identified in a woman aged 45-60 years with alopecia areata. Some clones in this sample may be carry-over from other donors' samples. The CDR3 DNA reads TGTGCCAGCTCACAAACTAGCGGGAGAGTAGATACGCAGTATTTT. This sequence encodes CASSQTSGRVDTQYF.